The text below deals with one TCR beta chain. The germline V and J ends were trimmed by 7 bases and 1 base, with 14 bases remaining between them. The CDR3 is 15 residues long. The entry originates in a study of T cells in Graves' hyperthyroidism and ophthalmopathy. Study details: The authors collected peripheral blood at initial diagnosis, before any treatment.

Active moderate-to-severe ophthalmopathy, Clinical Activity Score at least 3, NOSPECS at least 4, under 3 months' duration. Diagnosis relied on clinical symptoms, serum thyroxine and TRAb, thyroid ultrasound and orbital computed tomography. Using around 10 ml of fresh peripheral blood, PBMCs were prepared. The TCR beta CDR3 regions underwent amplification using RNA transcripts as the source. In the first-round RT-PCR of the TCR CDR3, the HTBI primer set was used. TCRdb re-called the multiplex PCR reads through MiXCR, storing one row per CDR3 protein. The sample shows fewer than 450,000 distinct CDR3 sequences, around 15% of them seen only once.

The specimen sequenced was blood. The receptor was derived from a man between 50 and 59 years old with Graves' ophthalmopathy. The chain carries TRBV12-3 or TRBV12-4 and TRBJ2-4, with a possible D match to TRBD2 (6 bases). This CDR3 reads CASTPSGVAKNIQYF. CDR3 in DNA: TGTGCCAGCACCCCATCGGGGGTGGCCAAAAACATTCAGTACTTC.